This is a list of T cell receptor beta chains from one sample in a study of CD8 T cells in Susac syndrome. One entry per CDR3 protein results from TCRdb running MiXCR on the immunoSEQ multiplex PCR reads. There are around 140,000 distinct CDR3 sequences in the sample; approximately 95% occur only once, and around 0.12% lies in the top ten. The sample was CD4+ T cells from PBMCs. Source of these receptors: a human donor with multiple sclerosis. Each CDR3 is given with its conserved first and last residue. Each record gives: clone size, V gene, D gene, J gene, CDR3 protein, CDR3 DNA. D genes are given only for firm matches. Part of the rows lack a size; the others show once, few, many or a class for expanded clones.

NA	TRBV25-1	NA	TRBJ2-3	CASSVRNPTDTQYF	TGTGCCAGCAGTGTGCGAAATCCAACAGATACGCAGTATTTT
NA	TRBV11-1	TRBD1	TRBJ2-1	CASSPRDRASVNEQFF	TGTGCCAGCAGCCCCAGGGACAGGGCCTCTGTCAATGAGCAGTTCTTC
NA	TRBV30	NA	TRBJ2-5	CAWDGSRQETQYF	TGTGCCTGGGACGGATCGCGGCAAGAGACCCAGTACTTC
once	TRBV6-1	NA	TRBJ1-5	CASREPLGQPQHF	TGTGCCAGCAGGGAACCATTGGGTCAGCCCCAGCATTTT
NA	TRBV13	TRBD1	TRBJ2-5	CASSLGTPGQGFGVETQYF	TGTGCCAGCAGCCTAGGGACTCCGGGACAGGGGTTCGGTGTAGAGACCCAGTACTTC
NA	TRBV29-1	TRBD1	TRBJ2-3	CSVPQGWDTQYF	TGCAGCGTTCCACAGGGGTGGGATACGCAGTATTTT
NA	TRBV5-1	NA	TRBJ1-1	CASSLKGTEAFF	TGCGCCAGCAGCTTAAAGGGCACTGAAGCTTTCTTT
NA	TRBV19	NA	TRBJ1-1	CASSISVRTEAFF	TGTGCCAGTAGTATCTCGGTTAGGACTGAAGCTTTCTTT
NA	TRBV3-1	NA	TRBJ2-5	CASSQDQPLQETQYF	TGTGCCAGCAGCCAAGATCAGCCTTTGCAAGAGACCCAGTACTTC
NA	TRBV20-1	TRBD1	TRBJ1-2	CSARAGQGYYGYTF	TGCAGTGCTAGAGCCGGACAGGGGTACTATGGCTACACCTTC
NA	TRBV7-2	NA	TRBJ2-7	CASTRLGVYEQYF	TGTGCCAGCACCCGACTGGGAGTTTACGAGCAGTACTTC
NA	TRBV12-3/TRBV12-4	TRBD1	TRBJ2-5	CASSSDDRGRETQYF	TGTGCCAGCAGTTCAGACGACAGGGGGCGAGAGACCCAGTACTTC
NA	TRBV3-1	TRBD2	TRBJ2-7	CASSQIILGLLSSYEQYF	TGTGCCAGCAGCCAAATTATACTGGGACTACTGAGCTCCTACGAGCAGTACTTC
NA	TRBV12-3/TRBV12-4	NA	TRBJ1-2	CATRPGPNYGYTF	TGTGCCACCCGCCCGGGCCCTAACTATGGCTACACCTTC
once	TRBV3-1	TRBD2	TRBJ2-1	CASSQDRIAGAGEQFF	TGTGCCAGCAGCCAAGATCGAATAGCGGGAGCCGGTGAGCAGTTCTTC
NA	TRBV5-1	NA	TRBJ2-6	CASTMMDVSGANVLTF	TGCGCCAGCACAATGATGGACGTCTCTGGGGCCAACGTCCTGACTTTC
NA	TRBV11-2	NA	TRBJ2-3	CASSLGGSRPDTQYF	TGTGCCAGCAGCTTAGGGGGTAGCCGGCCAGATACGCAGTATTTT